A selection of T cell receptor beta chains follows, all from one sample in a study of OX40 agonist ivuxolimab in advanced cancers. Sequencing used immunoSEQ multiplex PCR; TCRdb keeps in-frame clones, though not all of them. The repertoire includes around 100,000 clones, more than 95% of them detected once, and around 2% sits in the top ten. The starting material was CD4+ or CD8+ T cells sorted from blood, obtained in a trial of the OX40 agonist ivuxolimab. The source of these receptors is an adult with an advanced solid tumor such as melanoma, head and neck, liver or kidney cancer. CDR3s include the opening cysteine and the closing phenylalanine or tryptophan. A D gene is named only where the DNA matches it firmly. Expanded clones are given a class, and other clones once, few, many or no size at all.

CDR3 DNA	CDR3 protein	clone size	V gene	CDR3 length	D gene	J gene
TGCGCCAGCAGTGAGTCTGGTCATTTTGAAGCTTTCTTT	CASSESGHFEAFF	.	TRBV10-1	13	.	TRBJ1-1
TGTGCCAGCAGCAGGGACAACTCCTACGAGCAGTACTTC	CASSRDNSYEQYF	.	TRBV11-2	13	.	TRBJ2-7
TGTGCCAGTAGGCAGACTAGCCGTGCCTACGAGCAGTACTTC	CASRQTSRAYEQYF	.	TRBV19	14	TRBD2	TRBJ2-7
TGTGCCAGCAGTCCCTACGGAGACGAGCAGTACTTC	CASSPYGDEQYF	once	TRBV28	12	.	TRBJ2-7
TGTGCCAGCAACGACAGATCTGAGCAGTACTTC	CASNDRSEQYF	.	TRBV28	11	.	TRBJ2-7
TGTGCCAGCAGTCTTAGCGGGAGTGTCGATGAGCAGTTCTTC	CASSLSGSVDEQFF	.	TRBV6-6	14	TRBD2	TRBJ2-1
TGTGCCAGCAGCGTGGGGGGACTCTCAGATACGCAGTATTTT	CASSVGGLSDTQYF	.	TRBV9	14	.	TRBJ2-3
TGTGCCAGCGCGACAGGGTCTGACTATGGCTACACCTTC	CASATGSDYGYTF	.	TRBV27	13	TRBD1	TRBJ1-2
TGTGCCAGCAGCTCCTGGACAGCCCACCCTGGGTCCCAAGAGACCCAGTACTTC	CASSSWTAHPGSQETQYF	.	TRBV5-8	18	.	TRBJ2-5
TGCGCCAGCAGTGAGGGAGAATTCGGAGATACGCAGTATTTT	CASSEGEFGDTQYF	.	TRBV10-2	14	.	TRBJ2-3
TGTGCCAGCTCCGACAGGGCGAACACCGGGGAGCTGTTTTTT	CASSDRANTGELFF	once	TRBV2	14	TRBD1	TRBJ2-2
TGCGCCAGCAGTAAGGACCCAGATACGCAGTATTTT	CASSKDPDTQYF	.	TRBV4-1	12	.	TRBJ2-3
TGTGCCAGCAGCAAACAGGGGGATGGAAACACCATATATTTT	CASSKQGDGNTIYF	.	TRBV28	14	TRBD1	TRBJ1-3
TGCAGCGGTGGGGGGAATGAGCAGTTCTTC	CSGGGNEQFF	.	TRBV29-1	10	.	TRBJ2-1
TGCGCCAGCAGCCATGGGTTGGGGAACATTCAGTACTTC	CASSHGLGNIQYF	once	TRBV4-3	13	.	TRBJ2-4